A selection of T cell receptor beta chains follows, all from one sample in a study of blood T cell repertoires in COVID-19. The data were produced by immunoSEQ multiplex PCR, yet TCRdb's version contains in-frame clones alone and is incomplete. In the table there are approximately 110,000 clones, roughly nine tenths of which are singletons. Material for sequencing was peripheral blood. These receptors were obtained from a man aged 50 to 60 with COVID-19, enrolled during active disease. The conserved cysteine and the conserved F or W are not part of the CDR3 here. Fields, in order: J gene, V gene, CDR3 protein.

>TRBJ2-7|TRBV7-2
ASSLDRGLGEQY
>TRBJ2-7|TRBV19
ASAPFEGYEQY
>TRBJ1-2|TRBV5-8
ASSFGTGGDIGYT
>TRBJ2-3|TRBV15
ATNDRVGDTQY
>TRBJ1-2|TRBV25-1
ASSDPPRGYT
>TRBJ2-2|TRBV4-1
ASSPTRGTGELF
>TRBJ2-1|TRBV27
ASRWTGGGNEQF
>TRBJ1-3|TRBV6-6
ASSPTQRSSGNTIY
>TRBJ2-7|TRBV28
ASSLGRAYRQQY
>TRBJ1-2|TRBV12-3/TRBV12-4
ASRPAGTRGYT
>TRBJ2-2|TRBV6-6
ASTGNTGELF
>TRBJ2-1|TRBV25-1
ASSETGASSYNEQF
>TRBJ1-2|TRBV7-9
ASSPQTWNYGYT
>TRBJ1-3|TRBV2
ASRGVEGPGNTIY
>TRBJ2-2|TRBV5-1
ASSLEAGNTGELF